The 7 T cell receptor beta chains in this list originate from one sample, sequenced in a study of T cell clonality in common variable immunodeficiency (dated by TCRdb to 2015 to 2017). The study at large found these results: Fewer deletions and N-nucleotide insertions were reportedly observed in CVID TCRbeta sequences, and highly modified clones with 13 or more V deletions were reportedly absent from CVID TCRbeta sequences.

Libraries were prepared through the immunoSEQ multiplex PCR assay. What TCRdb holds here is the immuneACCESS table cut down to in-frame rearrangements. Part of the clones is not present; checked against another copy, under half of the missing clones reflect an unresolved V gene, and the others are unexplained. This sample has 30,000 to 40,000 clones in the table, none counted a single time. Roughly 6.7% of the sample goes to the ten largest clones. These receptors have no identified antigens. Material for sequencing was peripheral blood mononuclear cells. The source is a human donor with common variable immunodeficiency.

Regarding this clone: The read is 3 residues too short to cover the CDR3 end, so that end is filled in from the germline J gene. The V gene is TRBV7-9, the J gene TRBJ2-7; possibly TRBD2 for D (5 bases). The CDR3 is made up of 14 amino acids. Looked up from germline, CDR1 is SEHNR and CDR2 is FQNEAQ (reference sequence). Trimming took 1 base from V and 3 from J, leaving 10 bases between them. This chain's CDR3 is CASSLDRGDYEQYF. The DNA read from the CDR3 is TGTGCCAGCAGCTTAGATCGGGGAGACTACGAG.

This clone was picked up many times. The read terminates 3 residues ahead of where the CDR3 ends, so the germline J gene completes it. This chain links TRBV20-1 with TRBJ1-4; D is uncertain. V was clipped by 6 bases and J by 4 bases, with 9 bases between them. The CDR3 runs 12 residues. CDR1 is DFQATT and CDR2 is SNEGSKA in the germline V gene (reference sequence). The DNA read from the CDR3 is TGCAGTGCCGCGGAGTTTAATGAAAAA. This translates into CSAAEFNEK. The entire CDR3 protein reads CSAAEFNEKLFF.

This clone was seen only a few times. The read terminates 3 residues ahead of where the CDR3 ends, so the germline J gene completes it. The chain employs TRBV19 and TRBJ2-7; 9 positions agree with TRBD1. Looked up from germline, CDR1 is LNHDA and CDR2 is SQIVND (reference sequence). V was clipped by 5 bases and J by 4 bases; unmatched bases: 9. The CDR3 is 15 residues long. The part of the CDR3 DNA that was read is TGTGCCAGTAGTGGGGGGGACAGGGCCGGTTACGAG. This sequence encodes CASSGGDRAGYE. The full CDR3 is CASSGGDRAGYEQYF.

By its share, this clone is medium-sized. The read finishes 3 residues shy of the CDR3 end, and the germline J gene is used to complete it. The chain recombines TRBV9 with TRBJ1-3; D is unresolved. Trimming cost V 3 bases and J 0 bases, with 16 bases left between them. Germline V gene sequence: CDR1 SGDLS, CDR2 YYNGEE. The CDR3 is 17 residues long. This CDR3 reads CASSASFAGSSGNTIYF. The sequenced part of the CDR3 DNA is TGTGCCAGCAGCGCATCTTTTGCCGGGTCCTCTGGAAACACC.

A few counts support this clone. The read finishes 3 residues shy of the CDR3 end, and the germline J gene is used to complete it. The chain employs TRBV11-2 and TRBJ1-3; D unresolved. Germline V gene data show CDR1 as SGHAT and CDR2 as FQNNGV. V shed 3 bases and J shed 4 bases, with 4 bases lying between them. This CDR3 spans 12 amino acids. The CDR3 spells CASSFRGNTIYF. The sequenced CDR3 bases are TGTGCCAGCAGCTTTCGGGGAAACACC.

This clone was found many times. The sequenced part of the CDR3 DNA is TGTGCCAGCAGAAAGACAGCTCAAGAGACC. It translates to CASRKTAQET. In full, the CDR3 reads CASRKTAQETQYF. The rearrangement links TRBV6-2 or TRBV6-3 to TRBJ2-5, with D possibly TRBD1 on 5 matching bases. The read is 3 residues too short to cover the CDR3 end, so that end is filled in from the germline J gene. Trimming took off 6 bases at V and 2 bases at J, with 10 bases between the two ends. Germline V gene sequence: CDR1 MNHEY, CDR2 SVGEGT. This CDR3 contains 13 residues.

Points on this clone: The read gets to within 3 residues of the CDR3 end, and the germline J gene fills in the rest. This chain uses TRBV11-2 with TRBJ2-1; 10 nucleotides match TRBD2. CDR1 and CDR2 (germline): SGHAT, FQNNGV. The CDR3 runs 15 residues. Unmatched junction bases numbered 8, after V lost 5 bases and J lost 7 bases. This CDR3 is CASSELAGVMNEQFF. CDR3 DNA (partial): TGTGCCAGCAGCGAGCTAGCGGGAGTGATGAATGAG. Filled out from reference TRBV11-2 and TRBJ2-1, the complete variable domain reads EAGVAQSPRYKIIEKRQSVAFWCNPISGHATLYWYQQILGQGPKLLIQFQNNGVVDDSQLPKDRFSAERLKGVDSTLKIQPAKLEDSAVYLCASSELAGVMNEQFFGPGTRLTVL.